The T cell receptor (beta chain) described here comes from a study of cytomegalovirus exposure and HLA in healthy donors. The donors were part of the validation cohort of 120 subjects. That cohort was separate from the first cohort, which comprised under 700 subjects. Data came from immunoSEQ multiplex PCR; TCRdb stores just in-frame clones and leaves some out. Among about 57,000 clones listed, around 90% were seen once. With 5 bases removed from V and 11 bases from J, the gap between germline ends came to 22 bases. The germline V gene encodes CDR1 SGHTA and CDR2 FQGNSA. The CDR3 extends over 15 amino acids.

Sequencing was done on a sample of PBMCs. The sequence came from a woman between 18 and 29 years old in good health and CMV-seronegative. The gene calls are TRBV7-2 and TRBJ2-4; perhaps TRBD2 as D (6 bases). The CDR3 loop reads CASSEAGDSFVVQYF. Here the CDR3 DNA reads TGTGCCAGCAGCGAGGCCGGGGACTCCTTCGTTGTTCAGTACTTC.